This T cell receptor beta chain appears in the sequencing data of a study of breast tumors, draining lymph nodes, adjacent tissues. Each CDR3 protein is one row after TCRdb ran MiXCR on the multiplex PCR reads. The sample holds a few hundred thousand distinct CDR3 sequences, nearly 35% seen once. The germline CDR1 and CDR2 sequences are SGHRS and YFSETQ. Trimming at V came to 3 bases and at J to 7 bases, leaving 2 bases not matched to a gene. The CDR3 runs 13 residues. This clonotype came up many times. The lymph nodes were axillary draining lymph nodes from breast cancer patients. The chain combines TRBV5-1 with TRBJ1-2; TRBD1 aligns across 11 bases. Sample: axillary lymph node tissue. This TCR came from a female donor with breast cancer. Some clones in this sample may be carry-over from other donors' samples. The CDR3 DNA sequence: TGCGCCAGCAGCTGGACAGGGGGCTTTGGCTACACCTTC. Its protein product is CASSWTGGFGYTF. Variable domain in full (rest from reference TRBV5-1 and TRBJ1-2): KAGVTQTPRYLIKTRGQQVTLSCSPISGHRSVSWYQQTPGQGLQFLFEYFSETQRNKGNFPGRFSGRQFSNSRSEMNVSTLELGDSALYLCASSWTGGFGYTFGSGTRLTVV.